This entry is about one T cell receptor beta chain. Its recognized antigen is unknown. These data are taken from a study of T cells expressing NK-cell markers (dated by TCRdb to between 2020 and 2021). Background for the entire study: About 8 donors provided sorted CD3+CD56+NKG2C+, CD3+CD56+NKG2C- and CD3+CD56-NKG2C+ T-cell subsets, whose TCR beta-chain repertoires were profiled. Seven of the eight sequenced donors were HCMV-seropositive and one was HCMV-seronegative. The eight sequenced donors were randomly selected healthy volunteers, three men and five women. Libraries were sequenced as 2 x 150 bp reads on Illumina HiSeq 2000/2500, MiSeq or NextSeq.

HCMV serostatus was determined by detecting HCMV-specific IgG in serum with a commercial ELISA kit. Peripheral blood mononuclear cells were isolated from blood by Ficoll density gradient centrifugation. TCRdb records Illumina HiSeq 2000 as the sequencer. 5'RACE template switching, by which a universal primer site and unique molecular identifiers were added, was used to make TCR beta cDNA libraries. cDNA synthesis was primed from the TCR beta constant segment and was followed by two successive PCR amplification steps. The published analysis was carried out like this. Reads were demultiplexed and grouped by UMI with MIGEC, and clonotypes were assembled and quantified with MiTCR. To remove erroneous sequences, TCR cDNA sequences were retained only when supported by two or more reads. The tcR package was used for downstream repertoire analysis, and clonotypes were matched between fractions using CDR3 nucleotide sequence together with V segment. Antigen specificity was annotated against VDJdb with VDJmatch, allowing one amino acid substitution in CDR3. Reads reprocessed by TCRdb are summarized as one entry per CDR3 protein sequence, and DNA is absent. The V and J calls, along with clone size, are taken from TCRdb and not from the paper's own processing. The table kept for this sample lists about 32,000 distinct CDR3 sequences. The ten largest account for roughly three fifths of the sample.

The germline V gene (reference sequence) gives CDR1 as MNHEY and CDR2 as SMNVEV. The CDR3 has 17 amino acids, counting the end cysteine and phenylalanine. No DNA is listed. Beyond this particular receptor, the publication reports: Whether the expanded NKG2C-expressing T cell clones were specific for HCMV antigens was left unclear. Those dominant clonotypes were again the most abundant among CD3+CD56-NKG2C+ cells in a few donors, at about 25-60.1%. In a handful of donors, the dominant CD3+CD56+NKG2C+ clonotypes were among the top 10 CD8+ clonotypes and accounted for roughly 1.0-8% of CD8+ T cells.

The sequence was collected from a woman aged 18 to 69 in good health. Sequencing was carried out using blood T cells: a sorted CD56 or NKG2C T cell subset, CD4+ or CD8+ T cells, or bulk PBMC T cells (not recorded which). Recombination linked TRBV27 to TRBJ2-5; TCRdb picks TRBD2, but there is no DNA to check that call. The CDR3 region: CASSSIVRGTSYETQYF.